Each of the 25 T cell receptor beta chains below was sequenced from the same sample in a study of cytomegalovirus exposure and HLA in healthy donors. Use of 60 Vbeta and 13 Jbeta primers characterized the PCR. The protocol was immunoSEQ multiplex PCR, while the TCRdb copy is restricted to in-frame clones and leaves out a portion. The table has roughly 150,000 clones, about four fifths seen once; the top ten hold 4.5% to 5%. Material for sequencing was PBMCs. These receptors came from a man in his thirties or forties in good health.

The chain combines TRBV7-3 with TRBJ2-3, with unresolved D. Germline V gene sequence: CDR1 SGHTA, CDR2 FQGTGA. V lost 5 bases and J 2 bases, leaving 14 bases between the germline ends. The CDR3 sequence is 15 residues long. Written as DNA, the CDR3 is TGTGCCAGCAGCCGAGCACCCCGAGCCACAGATACGCAGTATTTT. Encoded protein: CASSRAPRATDTQYF.

The CDR3 sequence: CASSLGQVNEKLFF. CDR3 in DNA: TGTGCCAGCAGCCTCGGACAGGTTAATGAAAAACTGTTTTTT. The chain links TRBV25-1 to TRBJ1-4, with 7 bases lining up with TRBD1. V trimming: 6 bases; J trimming: 4 bases; junction bases outside the gene matches: 5. Germline V gives CDR1 MGHDK, CDR2 SYGVNS. The length of the CDR3 is 14 residues.

V is TRBV6-5 and J is TRBJ1-5; D is possibly TRBD1 (5 bases). The V and J ends lost 6 bases and 2 bases respectively, with 11 bases between them. Germline-derived CDR1 and CDR2 are MNHEY and SVGAGI. The CDR3 loop spans 14 amino acids. CDR3: CASSPQGRNQPQHF. The CDR3 DNA reads TGTGCCAGCAGCCCCCAGGGCCGCAATCAGCCCCAGCATTTT.

To note about this clone: Other DNA sequences in this specimen translate into the identical CDR3. The chain carries TRBV5-1 and TRBJ1-2; TRBD1 is a possible D gene (5 bases). The germline gives CDR1 SGHRS, CDR2 YFSETQ. The CDR3 runs 14 residues. V lost 4 bases and J lost 2, with 12 bases in between. Here the CDR3 DNA reads TGCGCCAGCAGCCGGGAGGGACCAAACTATGGCTACACCTTC. Encoded protein: CASSREGPNYGYTF.

This clone has only a few counts. The V and J genes are TRBV7-6 and TRBJ2-5, with TRBD2 matching over 11 bases. CDR1 is SGHVS, CDR2 FNYEAQ, per germline. This CDR3 comprises 16 residues. Germline trimming cut 2 bases from V and 2 bases from J; bases unmatched to any gene: 4. The CDR3: CASSLIAGGGQETQYF. In DNA, the CDR3 is TGTGCCAGCAGCTTAATAGCGGGAGGGGGTCAAGAGACCCAGTACTTC.

This chain connects TRBV2 to TRBJ2-5, with 11 nucleotides matching TRBD2. V dropped 6 bases and J dropped 7; count of bases not matched to a gene: 10. Germline assignment: CDR1 SNHLY and CDR2 FYNNEI. This CDR3 contains 15 residues. The CDR3 sequence: CASRGLAGGRGTQYF. The CDR3 DNA follows: TGTGCCAGCAGAGGATTAGCGGGAGGGCGGGGGACCCAGTACTTC.

The chain links TRBV4-3 to TRBJ2-1; 10 positions agree with TRBD2. V lost 2 bases, J lost 7 bases, and 8 bases stayed unmatched. The germline gives CDR1 LGHNA, CDR2 YSLEER. The CDR3 runs 16 residues. The CDR3, as DNA: TGCGCCAGCAGCCAATCACTAGCGGGGCATAAAAATGAGCAGTTCTTC. This translates into CASSQSLAGHKNEQFF.

This sequence joins TRBV10-3 and TRBJ2-3; TRBD1 matches at 10 bases. Germline trimming cut 7 bases from V and 2 bases from J; bases unmatched to any gene: 6. Germline loops: CDR1 ENHRY, CDR2 SYGVKD. This CDR3 region has 15 residues. The CDR3 region is CAINPGQGFTDTQYF. The CDR3 DNA follows: TGTGCCATCAATCCGGGACAGGGGTTCACAGATACGCAGTATTTT.

This sequence joins TRBV27 and TRBJ1-5, with D possibly matching TRBD1 (6 bases). Trimming took 6 bases from V and 7 from J, leaving 10 bases between them. There are 12 residues in the CDR3. Germline V gene data show CDR1 as MNHEY and CDR2 as SMNVEV (reference sequence). The CDR3 reads CASRTGMQPQHF. Here the CDR3 DNA reads TGTGCCAGCAGAACAGGGATGCAGCCCCAGCATTTT.

The gene calls are TRBV18 and TRBJ1-2, with 7 positions matching TRBD1. With 0 bases clipped from V and 6 bases from J, the junction kept 10 bases outside the gene matches. This CDR3 spans 16 amino acids. Germline assignment: CDR1 KGHSH and CDR2 LQKENI. In DNA form, the CDR3 reads TGTGCCAGCTCACCACCGGGGCCAGGGGGAAGGGATGGCTACACCTTC. This sequence encodes CASSPPGPGGRDGYTF.

Turning to this clone: Within the sample, other DNA sequences also encode this same CDR3. The genes are TRBV9 and TRBJ2-7, with a possible D match to TRBD1 (5 bases). CDR1 SGDLS and CDR2 YYNGEE come from the germline V gene. Deletions cut 0 bases from V and 10 bases from J, with 14 bases between. This CDR3 spans 13 amino acids. CDR3 protein: CASSVDDSLEQYF. DNA for the CDR3: TGTGCCAGCAGCGTAGACGACAGCCTCGAACAGTACTTC.

The gene calls are TRBV2 and TRBJ2-5; 10 bases are a match to TRBD2. The junction had 9 bases not matched to a gene; V was cut back by 10 bases and J by 4 bases. CDR1 is SNHLY, CDR2 FYNNEI, per germline. The CDR3 consists of 14 residues. CDR3: CAIYSGRTSETQYF. CDR3 nucleotide sequence: TGTGCCATCTATAGCGGGAGGACGTCAGAGACCCAGTACTTC.

The chain carries TRBV7-8 and TRBJ2-1; TRBD2 might be the D (5 bases). The CDR3 runs 18 residues. Trimming cost V 5 bases and J 0 bases, with 20 bases left between them. Germline CDR1 and CDR2: SGHVS and FQNEAQ. The CDR3 sequence is CASSHPTERLSSYNEQFF. DNA of the CDR3: TGTGCCAGCAGCCACCCCACCGAGCGGCTTAGCTCCTACAATGAGCAGTTCTTC. Looking up the rest from reference TRBV7-8 and TRBJ2-1 gives the full variable domain: GAGVSQSPRYKVAKRGQDVALRCDPISGHVSLFWYQQALGQGPEFLTYFQNEAQLDKSGLPSDRFFAERPEGSVSTLKIQRTQQEDSAVYLCASSHPTERLSSYNEQFFGPGTRLTVL.

The rearrangement uses TRBV28 and TRBJ2-5, with 8 bases aligning to TRBD2. CDR1 is MDHEN and CDR2 is SYDVKM in the germline V gene. The CDR3 has 14 amino acids. V lost 6 bases to trimming and J lost 2 bases; unmatched junction nucleotides: 5. In nucleotides, the CDR3 is TGTGCCAGCAGCCCGGGGGGGCGGCAAGAGACCCAGTACTTC. Protein sequence: CASSPGGRQETQYF.

This sequence joins TRBV29-1 and TRBJ2-7; 11 nucleotides line up with TRBD2. Germline V gene lookup returns CDR1 SQVTM and CDR2 ANQGSEA. CDR3 length: 13 residues. Trimming at V came to 5 bases and at J to 9 bases, leaving 9 bases not matched to a gene. In DNA form, the CDR3 reads TGCAGCGTTAGCACTAGCGGGAGTAGCGGGCAGTACTTC. This translates into CSVSTSGSSGQYF.

This chain joins TRBV19 and TRBJ2-2; possible D gene TRBD2, 6 bases. This CDR3 comprises 13 residues. V was trimmed by 3 bases and J by 7 bases, leaving 9 bases between them. Germline CDR1 LNHDA, CDR2 SQIVND (reference sequence). The DNA for the CDR3 is TGTGCCAGTAGTATTATGGGGGGCGGGGAGCTGTTTTTT. Its translation: CASSIMGGGELFF.

The chain combines TRBV30 with TRBJ2-5, with no clear D. Looked up from germline, CDR1 is GTSNPN and CDR2 is SVGIG (reference sequence). The CDR3 runs to 13 residues. The V end was cut by 0 bases, the J end by 2 bases, with 7 bases between. The CDR3 sequence is CAWSVTEQETQYF. Here the CDR3 DNA reads TGTGCCTGGAGTGTAACAGAACAAGAGACCCAGTACTTC.

The J gene is TRBJ2-2, the V gene TRBV7-9, with 10 bases matching TRBD2. V lost 8 bases, J lost 5 bases, and 2 bases stayed unmatched. The CDR3 has 13 residues. Germline V gene lookup returns CDR1 SEHNR and CDR2 FQNEAQ (reference sequence). The CDR3 sequence: CASQREGTGELFF. The DNA of the CDR3 is TGTGCCAGCCAGCGGGAGGGAACCGGGGAGCTGTTTTTT.

This clone has only a few counts. The chain carries TRBV7-8 and TRBJ1-1; possibly TRBD1 for D (5 bases). The CDR3 contains 15 residues. Trimming shortened V by 3 bases and J by 0 bases, and 11 bases separated the two germline ends. Germline CDR1 is SGHVS and CDR2 is FQNEAQ. In DNA form, the CDR3 reads TGTGCCAGCAGCTTGGGGGGGTACTTGAACACTGAAGCTTTCTTT. It is translated as CASSLGGYLNTEAFF.

This clone appeared a few times. The gene calls are TRBV10-3 and TRBJ2-7; TRBD1 is a possible D gene (5 bases). V lost 4 bases and J lost 2, with 12 bases in between. Germline CDR1 and CDR2: ENHRY and SYGVKD. This CDR3 has 14 residues. CDR3 nucleotide sequence: TGTGCCATCAGTGGGGGCAGCAGGACCTACGAGCAGTACTTC. Residues: CAISGGSRTYEQYF.

The chain joins TRBV7-9 to TRBJ1-1, with D perhaps matching TRBD1 (5 bases). The CDR3 length is 13 residues. Trimming shortened V by 5 bases and J by 0 bases, and 7 bases separated the two germline ends. Germline V gives CDR1 SEHNR, CDR2 FQNEAQ (reference sequence). The DNA of the CDR3 is TGTGCCAGCAGCCAAGGGGTGAACACTGAAGCTTTCTTT. Amino acids: CASSQGVNTEAFF. Complete variable domain (other parts from reference TRBV7-9 and TRBJ1-1): DTGVSQNPRHKITKRGQNVTFRCDPISEHNRLYWYRQTLGQGPEFLTYFQNEAQLEKSRLLSDRFSAERPKGSFSTLEIQRTEQGDSAMYLCASSQGVNTEAFFGQGTRLTVV.

The gene calls are TRBV19 and TRBJ1-5, with D uncertain. The germline V and J ends were trimmed by 3 bases and 0 bases, with 9 bases remaining between them. Germline V gives CDR1 LNHDA, CDR2 SQIVND (reference sequence). The CDR3 is made up of 15 amino acids. For the CDR3, the DNA is TGTGCCAGTAGTATGATGCAGATTAGCAATCAGCCCCAGCATTTT. Translated: CASSMMQISNQPQHF.

The CDR3 reads CASSLMGTSGVGDEQFF. The CDR3 DNA reads as TGTGCCAGCAGCTTAATGGGGACTAGCGGGGTCGGGGATGAGCAGTTCTTC. This chain joins TRBV7-2 and TRBJ2-1, with 13 bases matching TRBD2. The CDR3 sequence is 17 residues long. Germline assignment: CDR1 SGHTA and CDR2 FQGNSA. The junction had 9 bases not matched to a gene; V was cut back by 2 bases and J by 8 bases. The whole variable domain, remainder taken from reference TRBV7-2 and TRBJ2-1, is GAGVSQSPSNKVTEKGKDVELRCDPISGHTALYWYRQSLGQGLEFLIYFQGNSAPDKSGLPSDRFSAERTGGSVSTLTIQRTQQEDSAVYLCASSLMGTSGVGDEQFFGPGTRLTVL.

This chain connects TRBV4-1 to TRBJ2-2; a weak D match, TRBD1 (6 bases). V lost 4 bases to trimming and J lost 0 bases, with 12 bases between them. Per germline, CDR1 MGHRA and CDR2 YSYEKL. CDR3 length equals 16 residues. CDR3 DNA: TGCGCCAGCAGCCCAGGGGCAGGGACGAACACCGGGGAGCTGTTTTTT. Protein: CASSPGAGTNTGELFF.

The chain couples TRBV14 to TRBJ2-5; 10 bases map to TRBD2. CDR3 length: 14 residues. V gave up 2 bases and J gave up 11 bases; unmatched junction bases: 8. Germline V gene data show CDR1 as SGHDN and CDR2 as FVKESK. CDR3 nucleotides: TGTGCCAGCAGCCAACTAGCGGGAGTATGGGAGCAGTACTTC. This translates into CASSQLAGVWEQYF.